This paragraph reports one TCR beta chain. Its antigen remains undetermined. Base qualities are not at hand, and no much larger clone is one base apart. These data originate in a study of blood T cell repertoires in COVID-19 (dated by TCRdb to the early 2020s). In terms of the full investigation: Samples covering the acute and convalescent phases of COVID-19 were provided by collaborators in the United States, Italy and Spain. The prospective study material was composed of cDNA or gDNA derived from T cells, B-cell-depleted T cells, or PBMCs. Subjects who had been exposed to COVID-19, were actively infected with it, or had recovered from it provided the deeply sampled blood TCRbeta repertoires that made up the dataset. The repertoires were released in a freely available public database meant as a resource for research on the immune response to SARS-CoV-2. The samples were drawn from the first 160 participants of the ongoing ImmuneRACE study and from more than 1,000 subjects provided by 6 global collaborators. A de-identified subject ID, COVID-19 status, age in years and sex were almost always included in the sample metadata. Where available, HLA class I and class II types were obtained from metadata supplied by the sample provider rather than from assay-based typing. The paper's findings and limits, for the study overall: The amount of clinical and demographic metadata varied by source and participant and was provided uncurated.

TCRbeta CDR3 regions were amplified from genomic DNA by means of the immunoSEQ Assay, a bias-controlled multiplex PCR. The paper's data handling went like this. The number of nucleated cells in each sample was estimated from the amplification of reference gene primers within the assay. Sequence reads were collapsed and filtered to measure the absolute abundance of every unique TCRbeta CDR3 rearrangement. For each sample, productive Simpson clonality was calculated as the square root of Simpson's diversity index across productive rearrangements. Sourced from immuneACCESS, this table was stored by TCRdb with only in-frame sequences that have V and J called. A share of the clones is absent; for the studies checked, an unresolved V gene accounts for under half, and the remainder has no known explanation. Clone size and V and J calls were adopted from that table, with D and trimming inferred from the DNA. A total of approximately 270,000 clones appear in this sample, 85% to 90% of them only once. The leading ten clones occupy around 1.4% of the sample.

Collaborating institutions collected whole blood in K2EDTA tubes following their own protocols. For TCRbeta analysis, collaborators shipped samples in one of three forms: frozen whole blood, isolated PBMCs, or DNA extracted from either of those sample types. The CDR3 covers 13 residues, taking in both the cysteine and the phenylalanine. Just CDR3 DNA is preserved here, 39 bases in frame from base 1. V was cut back by 7 bases and J by 1 base, leaving a gap of 10 bases between them. The germline V gene (reference sequence) specifies LNHDA as CDR1 and SQIVND as CDR2. The sequence was collected from a man older than 75 with acute or convalescent COVID-19. What was sequenced was peripheral blood. The V gene is TRBV19 and the J gene is TRBJ1-1, with the D segment identity uncertain. This receptor has the CDR3 CASMRFTNTEAFF. The nucleotides are TGTGCCAGTATGCGATTCACGAACACTGAAGCTTTCTTT.